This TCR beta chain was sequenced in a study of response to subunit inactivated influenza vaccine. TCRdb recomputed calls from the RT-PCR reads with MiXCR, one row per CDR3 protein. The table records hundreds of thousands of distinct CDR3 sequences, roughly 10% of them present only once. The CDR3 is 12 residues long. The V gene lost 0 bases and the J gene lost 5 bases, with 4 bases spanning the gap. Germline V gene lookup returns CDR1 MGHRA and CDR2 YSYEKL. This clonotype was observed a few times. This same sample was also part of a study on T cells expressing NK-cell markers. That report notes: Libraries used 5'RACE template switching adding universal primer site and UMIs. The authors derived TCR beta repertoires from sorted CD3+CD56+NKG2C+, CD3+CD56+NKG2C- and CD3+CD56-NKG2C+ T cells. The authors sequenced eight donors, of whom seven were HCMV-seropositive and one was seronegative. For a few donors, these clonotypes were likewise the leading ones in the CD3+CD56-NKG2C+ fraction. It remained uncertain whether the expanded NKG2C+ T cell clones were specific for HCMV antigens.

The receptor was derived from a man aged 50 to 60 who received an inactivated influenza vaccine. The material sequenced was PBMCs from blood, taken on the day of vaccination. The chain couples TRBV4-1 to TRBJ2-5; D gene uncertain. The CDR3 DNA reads TGCGCCAGCAGCCAAGATTATGAGACCCAGTACTTC. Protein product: CASSQDYETQYF.